The rows below give T cell receptor beta chains drawn from one sample of a study of blood T cells in healthy people across ages. TCRdb fed the 5' RACE reads into MiXCR, producing one record per CDR3 protein. The sample lists approximately 800,000 distinct CDR3 sequences, under 40% occurring once. The sequenced sample was blood. The source of these receptors is a man younger than 30 in good health. CDR3s include the opening cysteine and the closing phenylalanine or tryptophan. The D gene is left open where the match is weak. A clone size is listed for some rows: how often the clone was seen (once, few, many), or a class if it is expanded.

D gene	V gene	J gene	clone size	CDR3 DNA	CDR3 protein
NA	TRBV7-2	TRBJ2-1	few	TGTGCCAGCAGCCCGGGATTAGCGTGGAATGAGCAGTTCTTC	CASSPGLAWNEQFF
NA	TRBV15	TRBJ1-2	once	TGTGCCACCAGCAGAGCCCACTATGGCTACACCTTC	CATSRAHYGYTF
NA	TRBV20-1	TRBJ1-1	NA	TGCAGTGCTAGCGATGGGGGGGCGTTTACTGAAGCTTTCTTT	CSASDGGAFTEAFF
TRBD1	TRBV9	TRBJ2-2	NA	TGTGCCAGCAGCGGAGGGGGACAGGACACCGGGGAGCTGTTTTTT	CASSGGGQDTGELFF
TRBD1	TRBV9	TRBJ2-3	many	TGTGCCAGCAGCCCGAGGGACAGGGGAATTGTAGATACGCAGTATTTT	CASSPRDRGIVDTQYF
NA	TRBV28	TRBJ2-5	NA	TGTGCCAGCAGCCACTCCACACGATTCCAAGAGACCCAGTACTTC	CASSHSTRFQETQYF
TRBD1	TRBV12-3/TRBV12-4	TRBJ1-6	NA	TGTGCCAGCAGTTTAGGGGGACAGGGCTTGGCTTCACCCCTCCACTTT	CASSLGGQGLASPLHF
NA	TRBV3-1	TRBJ1-2	NA	TGTGCCAGCAGCCAAGCAGACGGGTCCTATGGCTACACCTTC	CASSQADGSYGYTF
NA	TRBV27	TRBJ2-1	NA	TGTGCCAGCAGCCCCGGGAAAAGGGTAGATGAGCAGTTCTTC	CASSPGKRVDEQFF
TRBD1	TRBV12-3/TRBV12-4	TRBJ1-2	many	TGTGCCAGCAGTGGACAGGGAAGTAACTATGGCTACACCTTC	CASSGQGSNYGYTF
TRBD2	TRBV20-1	TRBJ2-7	NA	TGCAGTGCTAGTGGCGGGGGGGGACGCAATGAGCAGTACTTC	CSASGGGGRNEQYF
NA	TRBV29-1	TRBJ1-1	NA	TGCAGCGTTGAAAGCAGGGACACTGAAGCTTTCTTT	CSVESRDTEAFF
TRBD1	TRBV15	TRBJ2-4	many	TGTGCCACCAGCAAAACAGGGGGTAATTTAGGATACGTCAAAAACATTCAGTACTTC	CATSKTGGNLGYVKNIQYF
NA	TRBV5-6	TRBJ2-3	few	TGTGCCAGCAGCTCAGAACTATACACAGATACGCAGTATTTT	CASSSELYTDTQYF
TRBD2	TRBV7-9	TRBJ2-1	NA	TGTGCCAGCAGCTTAGCTAGCGGGGGCTACGAAGAGACCCAGTTCTTC	CASSLASGGYEETQFF
TRBD2	TRBV28	TRBJ2-7	NA	TGTGCCAGCAGTTTTAGTCCAGGACTTAGACTAGCGATGCACGAGCAGTACTTC	CASSFSPGLRLAMHEQYF
NA	TRBV6-2/TRBV6-3	TRBJ2-7	NA	TGTGCCAGCAGTCGACCGACAGTGATTGTCGAGCAGTACTTC	CASSRPTVIVEQYF
NA	TRBV7-3	TRBJ2-3	NA	TGTGCCAGCAGCTCTCCATACGGGAATCCCACAGATACGCAGTATTTT	CASSSPYGNPTDTQYF